This T cell receptor beta chain stems from a study of T cell repertoires in cytomegalovirus infection. Background on the study: Public TCR beta signatures provided an indication of both CMV infection and a matching HLA type.

The table lists this clonotype with a few counts. Its antigen remains unknown. General study findings and limits: Based on cumulative public TCR beta family frequency, carriers of CMV plus the relevant HLA were identified. HLA-C-restricted CMV clonotypes gave the most frequent clonotype in two of eight donors.

A single record per CDR3 protein comes from TCRdb applying MiXCR to the reads. The data hold roughly 630,000 distinct CDR3 sequences, with roughly a quarter observed a single time. Germline CDR1 and CDR2: MDHEN and SYDVKM. This CDR3 contains 15 residues. J lost 8 bases, V lost 3 bases, and 8 bases had no gene match. The TCR sequence derives from a human donor in good health (CMV status not recorded). Some clones in this sample may be carry-over from other donors' samples. The genes are TRBV28 and TRBJ2-1; 9 bases align to TRBD1. Sequencing was performed on CD8+ T cells from PBMCs. The CDR3, as DNA: TGTGCCAGCAGTTTGGGGGGGACAGGGAGGGATGAGCAGTTCTTC. Translated: CASSLGGTGRDEQFF.